What follows are 31 T cell receptor beta chains derived from one specimen sequenced in a study of beta chain features in type 1 diabetes. Findings and limits, study-wide: Patients with Type 1 diabetes showed moderately but significantly shorter TCRB CDR3s in all four CD4+ subsets.

Every isolated RNA sample was fully reverse transcribed, so sequencing captured expressed TCRB transcripts. Using immunoSEQ multiplex PCR, the repertoire was profiled, and TCRdb retains in-frame clones only, with some absent. The sample lists roughly 230,000 clones; 9.5% to 13% were seen once. Which antigens these TCRs recognize remains unknown. The sequencing sample was made of naive CD4+ T cells from blood. Receptors originate from a man aged 25 to 40 with type 1 diabetes.

The V gene is TRBV5-1, the J gene TRBJ1-1; 11 nucleotides align to TRBD1. This CDR3 is built from 15 residues. The junction had 2 bases not matched to a gene; V was cut back by 4 bases and J by 0 bases. CDR1 SGHRS and CDR2 YFSETQ come from the germline V gene. CDR3 loop: CASSRTGGLNTEAFF. The CDR3 region has the DNA TGCGCCAGCAGCAGGACAGGGGGCTTGAACACTGAAGCTTTCTTT.

This clone came up a few times. J is TRBJ2-1 and V is TRBV7-2; TRBD2 matches 13 bases. V trimming: 5 bases; J trimming: 4 bases; junction bases outside the gene matches: 2. There are 15 residues in the CDR3. Germline lookup yields CDR1 SGHTA and CDR2 FQGNSA. CDR3 loop: CASSRTSGGYNEQFF. The CDR3 bases are TGTGCCAGCAGCCGGACTAGCGGGGGTTACAATGAGCAGTTCTTC. The whole variable domain, remainder taken from reference TRBV7-2 and TRBJ2-1, is GAGVSQSPSNKVTEKGKDVELRCDPISGHTALYWYRQSLGQGLEFLIYFQGNSAPDKSGLPSDRFSAERTGGSVSTLTIQRTQQEDSAVYLCASSRTSGGYNEQFFGPGTRLTVL.

This clone has more than one count but fewer than ten. V is TRBV5-1 and J is TRBJ2-6, with D unresolved. Trimming took off 0 bases at V and 0 bases at J, with 7 bases between the two ends. The CDR3 is 16 amino acids. Germline loops: CDR1 SGHRS, CDR2 YFSETQ. CDR3 sequence: CASSLVSVSGANVLTF. For the CDR3, the DNA is TGCGCCAGCAGCTTGGTGTCAGTCTCTGGGGCCAACGTCCTGACTTTC.

The CDR3, as DNA: TGTGCCAGTAGTTATGACATCTCCTACGAGCAGTACTTC. Its translation is CASSYDISYEQYF. The rearrangement uses TRBV19 and TRBJ2-7; D is undetermined. Trimming shortened V by 5 bases and J by 0 bases, and 8 bases separated the two germline ends. CDR3 length equals 13 residues. Germline assignment: CDR1 LNHDA and CDR2 SQIVND (reference sequence).

The chain links TRBV7-2 to TRBJ1-1; D unresolved. Between the trimmed V and J ends, which lost 3 bases and 1 base, there was a span of 18 bases. The CDR3 runs to 17 residues. Germline CDR1 is SGHTA and CDR2 is FQGNSA. CDR3 coding DNA: TGTGCCAGCAGCTTGCGCGGCATCGGCGGATCGAACACTGAAGCTTTCTTT. This translates into CASSLRGIGGSNTEAFF.

This sequence joins TRBV21-1 and TRBJ1-1; no DNA check was done on the table's D call, TRBD1. TRBV21-1 counts as a pseudogene. This CDR3 has 13 residues. CDR3 protein: CASSPQGPGEAFF. DNA of the CDR3: TGTGCCAGCAGCCCACAGGGGCCGGGTGAAGCTTTCTTT.

The J gene is TRBJ2-3, the V gene TRBV15, with unresolved D. CDR3 length: 12 residues. Germline values: CDR1 LNHNV, CDR2 YYDKDF (reference sequence). Trimming took 4 bases from V and 6 from J, leaving 8 bases between them. CDR3 in amino acids: CATSNPSDTQYF. CDR3 nucleotides: TGTGCCACCAGCAACCCTAGTGATACGCAGTATTTT.

This clone came up a few times. The chain is built from TRBV7-2 and TRBJ2-2; D perhaps matches TRBD1 (6 bases). CDR3 length equals 14 residues. Between the trimmed V and J ends, which lost 5 bases and 6 bases, there was a span of 13 bases. In germline, CDR1 is SGHTA, CDR2 FQGNSA. CDR3 sequence: CASSPQGQPGELFF. The CDR3 bases are TGTGCCAGCAGCCCCCAAGGACAGCCCGGGGAGCTGTTTTTT.

The V gene is TRBV11-1, the J gene TRBJ2-3; TRBD1 matches at 8 bases. Germline lookup yields CDR1 SGHAT and CDR2 FQDESV (reference sequence). This CDR3 region has 16 residues. Losses at the gene ends were 3 bases for V and 2 bases for J; bases not matched to a gene: 7. DNA of the CDR3: TGTGCCAGCAGCTTCAGGGGGACAGGAATCACAGATACGCAGTATTTT. As protein: CASSFRGTGITDTQYF.

The rearrangement uses TRBV11-2 and TRBJ2-1; 9 positions match TRBD2. The CDR3 covers 15 residues. Trimming took 5 bases from V and 4 from J; bases not matched to a gene: 6. Germline CDR1 is SGHAT and CDR2 is FQNNGV. This chain's CDR3 is CASSTRGGLYNEQFF. In nucleotides, the CDR3 is TGTGCCAGCAGCACGCGGGGGGGACTATACAATGAGCAGTTCTTC.

This clone was observed a few times. The chain combines TRBV5-1 with TRBJ2-2; perhaps TRBD2 as D (5 bases). Trimming pared 0 bases from V and 6 bases from J, leaving 15 bases between. The germline V gene encodes CDR1 SGHRS and CDR2 YFSETQ. The CDR3 contains 16 residues. CDR3 DNA sequence: TGCGCCAGCAGCTTGGGGACTCCAAGGCTGTCCGGGGAGCTGTTTTTT. This codes for CASSLGTPRLSGELFF.

This clone showed up just a few times. The chain has TRBV23-1 and TRBJ2-7; possibly TRBD2 for D (5 bases). TRBV23-1 is labeled an ORF, and its function is uncertain. This CDR3 contains 13 residues. The V end lost 0 bases, the J end lost 6 bases, and 9 bases lay between the germline ends. CDR3 region: CASSQSRVSEQYF. CDR3 in DNA: TGCGCCAGCAGTCAATCGAGGGTCTCCGAGCAGTACTTC.

This clone has a handful of counts. The chain joins TRBV6-5 to TRBJ1-2, with TRBD1 identical over 7 bases. Germline V CDR1 and CDR2: MNHEY, SVGAGI. V lost 0 bases and J lost 4; bases outside the gene matches: 2. The CDR3 is made up of 14 amino acids. CDR3 nucleotide sequence: TGTGCCAGCAGTTACTCGAGGGACAGCTATGGCTACACCTTC. Translating gives CASSYSRDSYGYTF.

The V call is TRBV7-8, the J call TRBJ1-6, with 7 bases lining up with TRBD1. V shed 5 bases and J 10 bases; nucleotides not matched to a gene: 8. Germline V gene lookup returns CDR1 SGHVS and CDR2 FQNEAQ. The CDR3 covers 14 residues. This CDR3 reads CASSTYRGGSPLHF. The CDR3 DNA reads as TGTGCCAGCAGCACCTACAGGGGAGGCTCACCCCTCCACTTT.

This clone was counted between two and nine times. The V and J genes are TRBV6-5 and TRBJ2-7; D remains ambiguous. The CDR3 length is 12 residues. Deletions cut 5 bases from V and 3 bases from J, with 8 bases between. CDR1 is MNHEY and CDR2 is SVGAGI in the germline V gene. CDR3 in DNA: TGTGCCAGCAGTCTAAACCGCTACGAGCAGTACTTC. It yields the protein CASSLNRYEQYF.

The chain employs TRBV9 and TRBJ1-2, with D hard to call. Trimming cost V 0 bases and J 3 bases, with 12 bases left between them. Looked up from germline, CDR1 is SGDLS and CDR2 is YYNGEE. The CDR3 consists of 15 residues. This chain's CDR3 is CASSVGGRSDYGYTF. The CDR3 nucleotides are TGTGCCAGCAGCGTAGGCGGTAGGAGTGACTATGGCTACACCTTC.

The V call is TRBV4-3, the J call TRBJ2-3; 8 positions match TRBD2. Germline values: CDR1 LGHNA, CDR2 YSLEER. The CDR3 sequence is 14 residues long. The junction had 6 bases not matched to a gene; V was cut back by 1 base and J by 9 bases. The CDR3 nucleotides are TGCGCCAGCAGCCAAGCTTGGACTAGCAACACGCAGTATTTT. Translated: CASSQAWTSNTQYF.

This sequence joins TRBV20-1 and TRBJ2-5; no clear D gene. V was cut by 4 bases and J by 5 bases, with 5 bases left in between. CDR3 length: 10 amino acids. Germline V gene sequence: CDR1 DFQATT, CDR2 SNEGSKA (reference sequence). The CDR3 spells CSAMEETQYF. The CDR3 DNA reads as TGCAGTGCTATGGAGGAGACCCAGTACTTC.

This rearrangement joins TRBV6-6 to TRBJ1-1; the match to TRBD1 covers 12 bases. J lost 7 bases, V lost 5 bases, and 8 bases had no gene match. This CDR3 has 15 amino acids. CDR1 is MNHNY and CDR2 is SVGAGI in the germline V gene (reference sequence). CDR3 bases: TGTGCCAGCAGTATTACGGGACAGGGGGCGATTGAAGCTTTCTTT. Translating gives CASSITGQGAIEAFF.

CDR3 sequence reads: CASRTSGGYEQFF. CDR3 DNA sequence: TGTGCCAGCCGGACTAGCGGGGGTTATGAGCAGTTCTTC. The V and J genes are TRBV14 and TRBJ2-1; 13 bases fit TRBD2. The CDR3 has 13 residues. The V gene end was trimmed by 8 bases and the J gene end by 8 bases; junction bases not matched to a gene: 3. Germline V CDR1 and CDR2: SGHDN, FVKESK. Together with reference TRBV14 and TRBJ2-1, the CDR3 gives the full variable domain: EAGVTQFPSHSVIEKGQTVTLRCDPISGHDNLYWYRRVMGKEIKFLLHFVKESKQDESGMPNNRFLAERTGGTYSTLKVQPAELEDSGVYFCASRTSGGYEQFFGPGTRLTVL.

The sample holds a few counts of this clone. This chain connects TRBV2 to TRBJ1-1; 7 bases are a match to TRBD1. The CDR3 contains 13 residues. V was pared by 10 bases and J by 1 base, with 6 bases of the junction left unmatched. The V gene's germline CDR1 is SNHLY and CDR2 FYNNEI. The DNA for the CDR3 is TGTGCCACCGCGGGGACAGCGAACACTGAAGCTTTCTTT. This gives the protein CATAGTANTEAFF.

A few counts support this clone. CDR3 residues: CASRRDSTGELFF. CDR3 coding DNA: TGTGCCAGCCGTCGGGACAGCACCGGGGAGCTGTTTTTT. The chain carries TRBV2 and TRBJ2-2; 7 bases match TRBD1. CDR1 and CDR2 from the germline V gene are SNHLY and FYNNEI. The CDR3 consists of 13 residues. The junction had 4 bases not matched to a gene; V was cut back by 8 bases and J by 4 bases. The whole variable domain, filled in from reference TRBV2 and TRBJ2-2, reads EPEVTQTPSHQVTQMGQEVILRCVPISNHLYFYWYRQILGQKVEFLVSFYNNEISEKSEIFDDQFSVERPDGSNFTLKIRSTKLEDSAMYFCASRRDSTGELFFGEGSRLTVL.

This clone has just a few counts. The chain combines TRBV2 with TRBJ1-5, with a weak D call TRBD1 (6 bases). Germline V gene sequence: CDR1 SNHLY, CDR2 FYNNEI. Deletions cut 7 bases from V and 3 bases from J, with 10 bases between. The CDR3 covers 13 residues. The CDR3 DNA is TGTGCCAGCAACCGGGACAACAATCAGCCCCAGCATTTT. Translated, it gives CASNRDNNQPQHF.

A few counts support this clone. CDR3 nucleotide sequence: TGTGCCAGCAGCCAAGTGGAGACTTCTGGAGGCTACACCTTC. Its translation is CASSQVETSGGYTF. The chain carries TRBV4-2 and TRBJ1-2; D gene unclear. This CDR3 is 14 amino acids long. Trimming stripped 1 base from V and 8 bases from J, with 14 bases between. Germline-derived CDR1 and CDR2 are LGHNA and YNFKEQ.

V and J are TRBV7-2 and TRBJ2-7; 9 positions match TRBD1. Germline V lookup: CDR1 SGHTA, CDR2 FQGNSA. This CDR3 contains 15 residues. V trimming: 5 bases; J trimming: 2 bases; junction bases outside the gene matches: 7. The chain's CDR3 is CASSPGQGLPYEQYF. The CDR3 bases are TGTGCCAGCAGCCCGGGACAGGGTCTACCCTACGAGCAGTACTTC.

As DNA, the CDR3 is TGTGCCAGCAGTTATAGGGCGGGCACCGGGGAGCTGTTTTTT. Protein product: CASSYRAGTGELFF. The chain carries TRBV6-6 and TRBJ2-2; D possibly corresponds to TRBD2 (5 bases). CDR3 length equals 14 residues. The V gene's germline CDR1 is MNHNY and CDR2 SVGAGI (reference sequence). The V gene lost 3 bases and the J gene lost 4 bases, with 9 bases spanning the gap.

The V gene is TRBV11-2, the J gene TRBJ1-1; unclear D gene. Germline loops: CDR1 SGHAT, CDR2 FQNNGV. The CDR3 totals 14 residues. Trimming stripped 5 bases from V and 2 bases from J, with 12 bases between. The CDR3 coding sequence is TGTGCCAGCAGCCCAGGCCGGGGAAACACTGAAGCTTTCTTT. This translates into CASSPGRGNTEAFF.

This clone was observed a handful of times. The CDR3 reads CASSLAGTGPNQPQHF. CDR3 in DNA: TGCGCCAGCAGCTTGGCCGGGACAGGGCCCAATCAGCCCCAGCATTTT. This sequence joins TRBV5-1 and TRBJ1-5; 9 positions match TRBD1. J gave up 3 bases and V 0 bases, and 4 bases lay outside the gene matches. CDR3 length equals 16 residues. The V gene's germline CDR1 is SGHRS and CDR2 YFSETQ. Combining the CDR3 with reference TRBV5-1 and TRBJ1-5 gives the whole variable domain KAGVTQTPRYLIKTRGQQVTLSCSPISGHRSVSWYQQTPGQGLQFLFEYFSETQRNKGNFPGRFSGRQFSNSRSEMNVSTLELGDSALYLCASSLAGTGPNQPQHFGDGTRLSIL.

CDR3 nucleotide sequence: TGTGCCTGGAGTGTCACAGGGACTCAGCCCCAGCATTTT. Translation: CAWSVTGTQPQHF. The V and J genes are TRBV30 and TRBJ1-5; D may be TRBD1 (6 bases). Germline V gene lookup returns CDR1 GTSNPN and CDR2 SVGIG (reference sequence). This CDR3 spans 13 amino acids. V was shortened by 0 bases and J by 6 bases, with 9 bases between the two germline ends.

The chain is built from TRBV27 and TRBJ1-1; D perhaps matches TRBD1 (6 bases). Trimming cost V 1 base and J 5 bases, with 8 bases left between them. This CDR3 spans 13 amino acids. In germline, CDR1 is MNHEY, CDR2 SMNVEV (reference sequence). The CDR3 DNA is TGTGCCAGCAGTTTATTCAGGGGAACTGAAGCTTTCTTT. Its translation: CASSLFRGTEAFF.

The chain is built from TRBV10-3 and TRBJ2-7; D gene unclear. This CDR3 contains 12 residues. Germline CDR1 ENHRY, CDR2 SYGVKD. Trimming removed 5 bases from V and 1 base from J, with 6 bases in between. The CDR3 reads CAISPTSYEQYF. CDR3 nucleotide sequence: TGTGCCATCAGTCCAACATCCTACGAGCAGTACTTC.